This TCR beta chain was obtained from a study of blood T cell repertoires in COVID-19. Background on the study: The United States, Italy and Spain were the sources of the acute and convalescent COVID-19 samples. Sources were T cells, B-cell-depleted T cells, or PBMCs; the material itself was cDNA or gDNA.

Germline-derived CDR1 and CDR2 are SNHLY and FYNNEI. This CDR3 comprises 14 residues. Deletions cut 6 bases from V and 5 bases from J, with 16 bases between. Source study methods: Estimation of nucleated cell counts relied on the amplification of reference gene primers. TCRdb's copy holds only in-frame clones and misses some; the assay was immunoSEQ multiplex PCR. That table supplies the V and J calls and clone size; D and trimming were determined from the DNA. Here the sample spans about 130,000 clones, about 74% being singletons. The chain couples TRBV2 to TRBJ1-2, with D perhaps TRBD1 (6 bases). The sequenced sample consisted of peripheral blood. The TCR originated in a man aged 60 to 69 with acute or convalescent COVID-19. The CDR3 sequence is CASSAGGGRYGYTF. DNA for the CDR3: TGTGCCAGCAGCGCCGGGGGGGGCCGGTATGGCTACACCTTC. Together with reference TRBV2 and TRBJ1-2, the CDR3 gives the full variable domain: EPEVTQTPSHQVTQMGQEVILRCVPISNHLYFYWYRQILGQKVEFLVSFYNNEISEKSEIFDDQFSVERPDGSNFTLKIRSTKLEDSAMYFCASSAGGGRYGYTFGSGTRLTVV.